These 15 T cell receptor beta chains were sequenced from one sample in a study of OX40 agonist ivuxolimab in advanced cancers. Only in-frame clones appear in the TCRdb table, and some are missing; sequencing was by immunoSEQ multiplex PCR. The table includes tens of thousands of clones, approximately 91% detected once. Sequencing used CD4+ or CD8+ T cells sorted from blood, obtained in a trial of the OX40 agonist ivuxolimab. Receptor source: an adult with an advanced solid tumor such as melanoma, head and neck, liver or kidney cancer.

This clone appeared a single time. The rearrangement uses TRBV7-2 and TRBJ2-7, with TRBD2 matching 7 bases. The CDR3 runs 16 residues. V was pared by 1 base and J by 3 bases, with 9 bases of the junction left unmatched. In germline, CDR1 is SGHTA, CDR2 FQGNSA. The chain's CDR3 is CASSLVGGYSNYEQYF. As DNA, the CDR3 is TGTGCCAGCAGCTTAGTCGGGGGGTATTCCAACTACGAGCAGTACTTC.

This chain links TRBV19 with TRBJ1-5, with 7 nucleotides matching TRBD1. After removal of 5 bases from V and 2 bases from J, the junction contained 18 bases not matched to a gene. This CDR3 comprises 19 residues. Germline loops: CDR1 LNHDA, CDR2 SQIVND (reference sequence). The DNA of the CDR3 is TGTGCCAGTAGTCCCCTGGGACAGATAAGAGGTAAACGCAATCAGCCCCAGCATTTT. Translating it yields CASSPLGQIRGKRNQPQHF.

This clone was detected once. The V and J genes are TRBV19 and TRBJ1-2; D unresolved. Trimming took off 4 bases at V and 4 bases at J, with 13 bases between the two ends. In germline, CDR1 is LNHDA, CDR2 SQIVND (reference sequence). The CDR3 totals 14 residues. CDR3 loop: CASSRSRSLYGYTF. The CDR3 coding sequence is TGTGCCAGTAGTAGGTCTCGGTCCCTCTATGGCTACACCTTC.

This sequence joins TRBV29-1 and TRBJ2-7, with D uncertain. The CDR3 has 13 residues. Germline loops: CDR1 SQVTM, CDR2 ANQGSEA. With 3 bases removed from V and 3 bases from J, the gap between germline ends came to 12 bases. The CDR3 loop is CSVEGELVYEQYF. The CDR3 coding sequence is TGCAGCGTTGAGGGTGAGTTGGTCTACGAGCAGTACTTC.

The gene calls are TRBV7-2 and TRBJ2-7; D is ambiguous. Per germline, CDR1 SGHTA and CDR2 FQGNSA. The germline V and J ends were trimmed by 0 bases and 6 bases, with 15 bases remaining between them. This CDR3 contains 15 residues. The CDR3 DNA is TGTGCCAGCAGCTTAGCTGGAACCCTTTTAGGCGAGCAGTACTTC. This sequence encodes CASSLAGTLLGEQYF.

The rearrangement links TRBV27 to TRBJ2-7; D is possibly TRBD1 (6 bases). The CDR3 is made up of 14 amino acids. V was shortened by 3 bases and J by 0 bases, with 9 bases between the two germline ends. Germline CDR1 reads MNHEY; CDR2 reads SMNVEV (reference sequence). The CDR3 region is CASSFDRLSYEQYF. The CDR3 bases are TGTGCCAGCAGTTTTGACAGGCTCTCCTACGAGCAGTACTTC.

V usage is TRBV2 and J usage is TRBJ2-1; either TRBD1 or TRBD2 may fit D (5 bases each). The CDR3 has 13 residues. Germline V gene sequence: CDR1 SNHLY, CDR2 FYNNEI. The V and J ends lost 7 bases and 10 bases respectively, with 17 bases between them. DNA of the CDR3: TGTGCCAGCACCGAGGGGTATTTCGCCGAGCAGTTCTTC. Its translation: CASTEGYFAEQFF.

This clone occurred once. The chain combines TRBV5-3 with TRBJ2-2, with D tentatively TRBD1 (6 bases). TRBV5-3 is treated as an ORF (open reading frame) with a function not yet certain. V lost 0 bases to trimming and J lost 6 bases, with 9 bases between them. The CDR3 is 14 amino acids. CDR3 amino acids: CARSLGPGAGELFF. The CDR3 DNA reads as TGTGCCAGAAGCTTGGGACCAGGGGCCGGGGAGCTGTTTTTT.

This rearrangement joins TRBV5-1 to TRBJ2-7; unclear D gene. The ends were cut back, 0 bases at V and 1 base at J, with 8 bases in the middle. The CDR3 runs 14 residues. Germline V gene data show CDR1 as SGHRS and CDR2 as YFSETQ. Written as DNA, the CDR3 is TGCGCCAGCAGCTTGGACAGTCATTCCTACGAGCAGTACTTC. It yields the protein CASSLDSHSYEQYF.

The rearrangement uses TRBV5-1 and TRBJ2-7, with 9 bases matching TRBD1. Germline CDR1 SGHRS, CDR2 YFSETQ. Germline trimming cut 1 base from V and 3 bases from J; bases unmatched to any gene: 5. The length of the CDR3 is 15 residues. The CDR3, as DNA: TGCGCCAGCAGCTTGACCGGGACAGGGCTCTACGAGCAGTACTTC. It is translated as CASSLTGTGLYEQYF.

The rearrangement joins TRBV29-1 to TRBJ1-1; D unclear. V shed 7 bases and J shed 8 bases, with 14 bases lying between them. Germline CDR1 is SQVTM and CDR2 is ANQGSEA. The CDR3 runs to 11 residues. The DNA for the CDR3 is TGCAGCGCCCGGCCCGGGCACGAAGCTTTCTTT. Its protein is CSARPGHEAFF. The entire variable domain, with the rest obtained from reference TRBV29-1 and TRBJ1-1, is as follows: SAVISQKPSRDICQRGTSLTIQCQVDSQVTMMFWYRQQPGQSLTLIATANQGSEATYESGFVIDKFPISRPNLTFSTLTVSNMSPEDSSIYLCSARPGHEAFFGQGTRLTVV.

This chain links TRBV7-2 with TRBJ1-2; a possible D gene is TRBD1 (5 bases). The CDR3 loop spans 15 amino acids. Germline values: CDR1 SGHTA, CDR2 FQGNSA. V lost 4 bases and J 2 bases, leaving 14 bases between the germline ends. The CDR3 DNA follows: TGTGCCAGCAGCTCATATCCATGGGGGAACTATGGCTACACCTTC. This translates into CASSSYPWGNYGYTF.

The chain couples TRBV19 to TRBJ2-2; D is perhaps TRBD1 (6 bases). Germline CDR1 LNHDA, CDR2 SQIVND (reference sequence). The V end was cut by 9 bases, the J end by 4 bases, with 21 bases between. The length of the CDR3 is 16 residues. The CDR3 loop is CASQLTDRLITGELFF. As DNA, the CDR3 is TGTGCCAGCCAATTAACTGACAGGTTGATCACCGGGGAGCTGTTTTTT. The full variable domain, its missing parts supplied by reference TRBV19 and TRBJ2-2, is DGGITQSPKYLFRKEGQNVTLSCEQNLNHDAMYWYRQDPGQGLRLIYYSQIVNDFQKGDIAEGYSVSREKKESFPLTVTSAQKNPTAFYLCASQLTDRLITGELFFGEGSRLTVL.

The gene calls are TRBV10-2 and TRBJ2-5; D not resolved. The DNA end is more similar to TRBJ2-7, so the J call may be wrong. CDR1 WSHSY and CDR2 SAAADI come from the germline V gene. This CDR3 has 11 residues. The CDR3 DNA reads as TGCGCCAGCAATTACAACCACGAGCAGTACTTC. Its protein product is CASNYNHEQYF.

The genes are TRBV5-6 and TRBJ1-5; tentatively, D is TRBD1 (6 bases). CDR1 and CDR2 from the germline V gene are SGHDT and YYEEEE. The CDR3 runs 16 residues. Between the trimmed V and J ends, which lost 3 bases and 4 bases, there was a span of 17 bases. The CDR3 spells CASSSASGGGNQPQHF. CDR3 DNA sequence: TGTGCCAGCAGCTCCGCGTCTGGAGGGGGTAATCAGCCCCAGCATTTT.